This T cell receptor (beta chain) was obtained from a study of T cell repertoires in cytomegalovirus infection. Study-level background: Indications of both CMV infection and matching HLA type were provided by public TCR beta signatures. Study findings and constraints: HLA-C-restricted CMV-specific TCR beta clonotypes were dominant in the ex vivo response.

Germline V gene data show CDR1 as MDHEN and CDR2 as SYDVKM. J was trimmed by 4 bases and V by 6 bases; bases with no gene match: 9. CDR3 size: 14 residues. Comments on this clonotype: The antigen remains undetermined.

Each CDR3 protein gets one entry after TCRdb re-called the reads with MiXCR. The data hold around 530,000 distinct CDR3 sequences, with roughly 29% observed a single time. Sequences were obtained from PBMCs. The V call is TRBV28, the J call TRBJ2-7; 7 positions match TRBD2. The TCR comes from a human donor in good health (CMV status not recorded). Some clones in this sample may be carry-over from other donors' samples. Written as DNA, the CDR3 is TGTGCCAGCAGCCGGACTAGTATTCGGTACGAGCAGTACTTC. It specifies CASSRTSIRYEQYF.